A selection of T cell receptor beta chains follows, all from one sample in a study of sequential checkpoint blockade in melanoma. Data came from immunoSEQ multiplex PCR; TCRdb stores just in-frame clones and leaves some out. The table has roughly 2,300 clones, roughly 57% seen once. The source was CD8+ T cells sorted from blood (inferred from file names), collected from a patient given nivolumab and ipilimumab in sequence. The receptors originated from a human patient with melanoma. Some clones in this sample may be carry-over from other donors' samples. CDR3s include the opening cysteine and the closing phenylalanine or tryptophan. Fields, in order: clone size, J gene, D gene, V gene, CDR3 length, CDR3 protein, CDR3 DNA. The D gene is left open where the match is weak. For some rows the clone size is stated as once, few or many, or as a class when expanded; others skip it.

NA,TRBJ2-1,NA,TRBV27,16,CASSFQRVLSYNEQFF,TGTGCCAGCAGTTTCCAACGGGTCCTCTCCTACAATGAGCAGTTCTTC
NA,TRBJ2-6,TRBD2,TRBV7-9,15,CASSFGRVGANVLTF,TGTGCCAGCAGCTTCGGGAGGGTTGGGGCCAACGTCCTGACTTTC
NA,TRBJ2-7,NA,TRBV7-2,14,CASTFMGRGDEQYF,TGTGCCAGCACCTTCATGGGCAGGGGAGACGAGCAGTACTTC
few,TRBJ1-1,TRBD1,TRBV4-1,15,CASSQEDRLNTEAFF,TGCGCCAGCAGCCAAGAGGACAGGTTGAACACTGAAGCTTTCTTT
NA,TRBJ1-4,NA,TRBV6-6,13,CASSYEGGEKLFF,TGTGCCAGCAGTTACGAAGGGGGTGAAAAACTGTTTTTT
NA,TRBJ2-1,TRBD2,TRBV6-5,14,CASSWGGGGNEQFF,TGTGCCAGCAGTTGGGGCGGGGGGGGCAATGAGCAGTTCTTC
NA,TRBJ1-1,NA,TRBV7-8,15,CASSLGSGASTEAFF,TGTGCCAGCAGCTTAGGGAGCGGGGCTAGCACTGAAGCTTTCTTT
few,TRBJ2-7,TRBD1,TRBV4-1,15,CSISPGTGEGYEQYF,TGCTCCATCAGCCCCGGGACAGGAGAAGGCTACGAGCAGTACTTC
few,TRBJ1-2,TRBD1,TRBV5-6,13,CASSSGQYYGYTF,TGTGCCAGCAGCTCGGGACAGTACTATGGCTACACCTTC
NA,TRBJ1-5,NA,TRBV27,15,CASTTLGAGNQPQHF,TGTGCCAGCACCACCTTAGGGGCAGGCAATCAGCCCCAGCATTTT
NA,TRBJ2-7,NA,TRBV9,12,CASGRGDYEQYF,TGTGCCAGCGGCAGGGGGGACTACGAGCAGTACTTC
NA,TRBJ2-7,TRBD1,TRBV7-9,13,CASSYRGSYEQYF,TGTGCCAGCAGCTACAGGGGGAGCTACGAGCAGTACTTC
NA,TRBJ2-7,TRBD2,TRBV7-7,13,CASSPGGRYEQYF,TGTGCTAGCAGCCCGGGAGGGAGATACGAGCAGTACTTC
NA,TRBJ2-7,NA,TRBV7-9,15,CASSLGGEDSYEQYF,TGTGCCAGCAGCTTAGGAGGGGAGGATTCCTACGAGCAGTACTTC
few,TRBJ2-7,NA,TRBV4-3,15,CASSFSLAYSYEQYF,TGCGCCAGCAGCTTTAGCTTGGCTTATTCCTACGAGCAGTACTTC
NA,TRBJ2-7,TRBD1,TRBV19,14,CASSLGTVTYEQYF,TGTGCCAGTAGCCTCGGGACAGTGACCTACGAGCAGTACTTC
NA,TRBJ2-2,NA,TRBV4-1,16,CASTPGLGGNTGELFF,TGCGCCAGCACCCCCGGACTAGGGGGGAACACCGGGGAGCTGTTTTTT
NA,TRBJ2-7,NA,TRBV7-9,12,CASSLREYEQYF,TGTGCCAGCAGCTTACGGGAATACGAGCAGTACTTC
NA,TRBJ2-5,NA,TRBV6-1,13,CASSATGLREQYF,TGTGCCAGCAGTGCTACAGGGCTGAGGGAGCAGTACTTC
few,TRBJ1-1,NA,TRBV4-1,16,CASSHTTVEMNTEAFF,TGCGCCAGCAGCCACACGACAGTAGAGATGAACACTGAAGCTTTCTTT
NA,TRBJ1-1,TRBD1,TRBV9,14,CASSAGTGKTEAFF,TGTGCCAGCAGCGCGGGGACAGGGAAAACTGAAGCTTTCTTT
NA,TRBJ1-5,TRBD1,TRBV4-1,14,CASSQQGAVQPQHF,TGCGCCAGCAGCCAACAGGGGGCTGTTCAGCCCCAGCATTTT
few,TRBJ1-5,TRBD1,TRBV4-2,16,CASSQEGTGGNQPQHF,TGTGCCAGCAGCCAAGAAGGGACAGGGGGCAATCAGCCCCAGCATTTT
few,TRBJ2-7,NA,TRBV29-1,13,CSVRDWDSYEQYF,TGCAGCGTTCGGGACTGGGATTCCTACGAGCAGTACTTC
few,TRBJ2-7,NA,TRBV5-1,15,CASSLEGRWGYEQYF,TGCGCCAGCAGCTTGGAGGGGCGATGGGGCTACGAGCAGTACTTC
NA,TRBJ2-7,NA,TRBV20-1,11,CSARGPYEQYF,TGCAGTGCTAGAGGGCCTTACGAGCAGTACTTC
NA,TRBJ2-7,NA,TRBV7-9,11,CASSEEGEQYF,TGTGCCAGCAGCGAGGAGGGGGAGCAGTACTTC
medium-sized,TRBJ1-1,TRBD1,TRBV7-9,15,CASSPTDRGYTEAFF,TGTGCCAGCAGCCCTACGGACAGGGGGTACACTGAAGCTTTCTTT
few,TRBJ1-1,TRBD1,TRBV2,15,CASSGSGTGFAEAFF,TGTGCCAGCAGTGGGTCCGGGACAGGGTTCGCTGAAGCTTTCTTT
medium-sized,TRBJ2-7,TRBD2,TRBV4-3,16,CASSQDGAGPSYEQYF,TGCGCCAGCAGCCAAGATGGAGCGGGGCCCTCCTACGAGCAGTACTTC
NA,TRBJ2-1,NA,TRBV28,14,CASSFYHANNEQFF,TGTGCCAGCAGTTTCTACCACGCCAACAATGAGCAGTTCTTC
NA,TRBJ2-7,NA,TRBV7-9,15,CASSAWGGQEGEQYF,TGTGCCAGCAGCGCCTGGGGGGGACAGGAGGGCGAGCAGTACTTC
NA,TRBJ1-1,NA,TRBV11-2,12,CASSSQGTEAFF,TGTGCCAGCAGCTCACAGGGCACTGAAGCTTTCTTT
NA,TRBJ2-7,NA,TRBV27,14,CASSQGGSLDEQYF,TGTGCCAGCAGCCAAGGAGGCAGCCTGGACGAGCAGTACTTC
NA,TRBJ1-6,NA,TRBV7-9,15,CASSSTEAGDSPLHF,TGTGCCAGCAGCTCCACCGAGGCCGGGGATTCACCCCTCCACTTT
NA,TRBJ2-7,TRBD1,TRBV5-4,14,CASRKEGQLYEQYF,TGTGCCAGCAGAAAAGAGGGACAGCTATACGAGCAGTACTTC
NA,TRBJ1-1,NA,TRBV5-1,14,CASSLVDSLTEAFF,TGCGCCAGCAGCTTGGTAGATAGCCTCACTGAAGCTTTCTTT
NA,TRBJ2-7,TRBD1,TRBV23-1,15,CASSPGTGEGYEQYF,TGCGCCAGCAGCCCCGGGACAGGAGAAGGCTACGAGCAGTACTTC
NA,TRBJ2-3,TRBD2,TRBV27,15,CASNRAGGPADTQYF,TGTGCCAGCAACAGAGCGGGGGGGCCAGCAGATACGCAGTATTTT